Listed here is a single TCR beta chain. No antigen is known for it. TCR beta libraries were prepared from cDNA with unique molecular identifiers. When about 0.85 to 11 million T cells were used, they gave a few hundred thousand cDNA molecules. Each CDR3 protein gets one entry after TCRdb re-called the PCR reads with MiXCR. The sample has under 650,000 distinct CDR3 sequences, roughly 46% seen once. V was pared by 4 bases and J by 4 bases, with 4 bases of the junction left unmatched. Germline values: CDR1 SQVTM, CDR2 ANQGSEA. The length of the CDR3 is 13 residues. This record comes from a study of post-analysis software for immune sequencing data. Study results and limitations: Roughly five TRBV segments appeared more often in patients than in controls, and TRBV5-6, TRBV5-1 and TRBV20-1 were among these. Comparison with controls showed significantly lower normalized Chao1 diversity in multiple sclerosis patients.

Material: blood. V is TRBV29-1 and J is TRBJ2-5; TRBD1 aligns across 9 bases. This receptor was identified in a girl aged 5-17 years with multiple sclerosis. CDR3 nucleotide sequence: TGCAGCGTTGCCGGACAGGGGTTAGAGACCCAGTACTTC. Its translation: CSVAGQGLETQYF. The whole variable domain, remainder taken from reference TRBV29-1 and TRBJ2-5, is SAVISQKPSRDICQRGTSLTIQCQVDSQVTMMFWYRQQPGQSLTLIATANQGSEATYESGFVIDKFPISRPNLTFSTLTVSNMSPEDSSIYLCSVAGQGLETQYFGPGTRLLVL.